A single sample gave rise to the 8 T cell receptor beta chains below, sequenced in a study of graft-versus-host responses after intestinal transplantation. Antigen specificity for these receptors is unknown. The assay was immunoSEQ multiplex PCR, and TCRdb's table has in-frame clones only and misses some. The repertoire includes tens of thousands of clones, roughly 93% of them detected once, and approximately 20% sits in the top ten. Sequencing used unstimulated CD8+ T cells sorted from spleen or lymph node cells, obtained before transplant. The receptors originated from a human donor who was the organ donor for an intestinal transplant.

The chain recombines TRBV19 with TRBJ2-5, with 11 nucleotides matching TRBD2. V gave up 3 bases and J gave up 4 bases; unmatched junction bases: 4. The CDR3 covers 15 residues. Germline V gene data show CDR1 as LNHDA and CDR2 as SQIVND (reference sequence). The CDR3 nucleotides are TGTGCCAGTAGTATTAGCGGGAGGGCCATAGAGACCCAGTACTTC. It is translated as CASSISGRAIETQYF. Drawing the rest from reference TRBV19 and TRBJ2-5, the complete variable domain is DGGITQSPKYLFRKEGQNVTLSCEQNLNHDAMYWYRQDPGQGLRLIYYSQIVNDFQKGDIAEGYSVSREKKESFPLTVTSAQKNPTAFYLCASSISGRAIETQYFGPGTRLLVL.

The CDR3 nucleotides read TGTGCCAGCAGCACCGAACCCGGCTCCTGGGAGCTGTTTTTT. Its translation: CASSTEPGSWELFF. The V and J genes are TRBV6-5 and TRBJ2-2; no clear D. V was cut by 6 bases and J by 9 bases, with 17 bases left in between. Germline assignment: CDR1 MNHEY and CDR2 SVGAGI. CDR3 length equals 14 residues.

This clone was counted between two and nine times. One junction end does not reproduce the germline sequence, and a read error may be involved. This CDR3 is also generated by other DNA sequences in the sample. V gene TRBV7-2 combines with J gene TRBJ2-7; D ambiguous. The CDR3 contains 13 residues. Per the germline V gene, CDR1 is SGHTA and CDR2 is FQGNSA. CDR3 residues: CASSQDVAYEQYF. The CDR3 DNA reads TGCGCCAGCAGCCAAGATGTGGCATACGAGCAGTACTTC.

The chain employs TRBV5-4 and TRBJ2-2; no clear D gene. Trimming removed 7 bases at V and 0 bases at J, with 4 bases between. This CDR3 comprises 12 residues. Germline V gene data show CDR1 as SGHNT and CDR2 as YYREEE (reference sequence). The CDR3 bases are TGTGCCAGCCAACCGAACACCGGGGAGCTGTTTTTT. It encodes CASQPNTGELFF.

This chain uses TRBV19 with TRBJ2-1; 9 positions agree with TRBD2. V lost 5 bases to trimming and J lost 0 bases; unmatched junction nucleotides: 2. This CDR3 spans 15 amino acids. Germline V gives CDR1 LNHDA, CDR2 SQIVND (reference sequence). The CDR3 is CASSSSGVSYNEQFF. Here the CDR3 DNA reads TGTGCCAGTAGTTCTAGCGGGGTCTCCTACAATGAGCAGTTCTTC.

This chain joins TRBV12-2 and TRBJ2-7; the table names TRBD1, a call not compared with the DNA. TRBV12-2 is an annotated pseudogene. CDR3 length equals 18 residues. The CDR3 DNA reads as TGTGCAAGTCGCTTAGTCCCCAAATACGGGACAGGCTCCTACGAGCAGTACTTC. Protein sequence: CASRLVPKYGTGSYEQYF.

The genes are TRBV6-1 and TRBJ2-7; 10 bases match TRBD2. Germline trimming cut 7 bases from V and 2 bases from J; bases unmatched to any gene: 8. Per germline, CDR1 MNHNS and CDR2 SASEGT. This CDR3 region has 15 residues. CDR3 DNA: TGTGCCAGCAAACTAGCGGGGCCTCTTCCCTACGAGCAGTACTTC. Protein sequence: CASKLAGPLPYEQYF.

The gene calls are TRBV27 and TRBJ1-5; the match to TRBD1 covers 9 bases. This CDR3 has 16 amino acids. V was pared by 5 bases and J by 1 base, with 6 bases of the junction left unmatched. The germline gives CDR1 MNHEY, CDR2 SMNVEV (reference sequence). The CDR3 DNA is TGTGCCAGCAGTCCGTCGGACAGGGGAAGCAATCAGCCCCAGCATTTT. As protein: CASSPSDRGSNQPQHF.